Here is one TCR beta chain with its context. Germline trimming cut 4 bases from V and 1 base from J; bases unmatched to any gene: 8. The germline CDR1 and CDR2 sequences are SGHDT and YYEEEE. This CDR3 contains 16 residues. These data belong to a study of long-term antiretroviral therapy in people with HIV. A v3.0 immunoSEQ assay was performed at survey level. Clones were read by immunoSEQ multiplex PCR, and TCRdb kept only the in-frame ones, dropping some. The sample includes about 21,000 clones, 85% seen only once; the top ten take 3.9%. This clonotype originated in a man between 18 and 29 years old with HIV. V and J are TRBV5-6 and TRBJ1-2; TRBD1 matches at 9 bases. This specimen was unsorted PBMCs, taken roughly 4 years after starting antiretroviral therapy. CDR3 amino acids: CASSPIPGQGNYGYTF. CDR3 DNA: TGTGCCAGCAGCCCAATCCCGGGACAGGGTAACTATGGCTACACCTTC. The full variable domain, with the rest looked up from reference TRBV5-6 and TRBJ1-2, is DAGVTQSPTHLIKTRGQQVTLRCSPKSGHDTVSWYQQALGQGPQFIFQYYEEEERQRGNFPDRFSGHQFPNYSSELNVNALLLGDSALYLCASSPIPGQGNYGYTFGSGTRLTVV.